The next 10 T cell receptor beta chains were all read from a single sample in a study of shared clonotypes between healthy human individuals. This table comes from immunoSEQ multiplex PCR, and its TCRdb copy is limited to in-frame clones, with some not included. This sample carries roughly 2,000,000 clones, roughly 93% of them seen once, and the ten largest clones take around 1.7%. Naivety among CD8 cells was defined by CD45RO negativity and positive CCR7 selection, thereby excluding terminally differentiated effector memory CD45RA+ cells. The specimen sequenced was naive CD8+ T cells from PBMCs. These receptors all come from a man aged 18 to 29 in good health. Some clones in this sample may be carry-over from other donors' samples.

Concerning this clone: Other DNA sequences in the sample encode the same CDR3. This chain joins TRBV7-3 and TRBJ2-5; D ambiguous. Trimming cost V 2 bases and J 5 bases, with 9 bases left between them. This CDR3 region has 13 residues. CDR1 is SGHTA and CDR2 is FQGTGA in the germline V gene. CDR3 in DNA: TGTGCCAGCAGCTTAGGTAGAGGTGAGACCCAGTACTTC. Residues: CASSLGRGETQYF.

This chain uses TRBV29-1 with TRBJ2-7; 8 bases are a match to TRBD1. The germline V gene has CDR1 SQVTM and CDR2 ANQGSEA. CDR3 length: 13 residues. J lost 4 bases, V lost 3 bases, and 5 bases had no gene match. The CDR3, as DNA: TGCAGCGTTGAGACAGGGGCTCGGTACGAGCAGTACTTC. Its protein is CSVETGARYEQYF.

The CDR3 region is CAWSGAVPNTEAFF. DNA of the CDR3: TGTGCCTGGAGTGGGGCTGTACCGAACACTGAAGCTTTCTTT. The chain carries TRBV30 and TRBJ1-1; D call uncertain. The length of the CDR3 is 14 residues. The V gene lost 1 base and the J gene lost 1 base, with 10 bases spanning the gap. Germline-derived CDR1 and CDR2 are GTSNPN and SVGIG (reference sequence). Full variable domain (remainder filled in from reference TRBV30 and TRBJ1-1): SQTIHQWPATLVQPVGSPLSLECTVEGTSNPNLYWYRQAAGRGLQLLFYSVGIGQISSEVPQNLSASRPQDRQFILSSKKLLLSDSGFYLCAWSGAVPNTEAFFGQGTRLTVV.

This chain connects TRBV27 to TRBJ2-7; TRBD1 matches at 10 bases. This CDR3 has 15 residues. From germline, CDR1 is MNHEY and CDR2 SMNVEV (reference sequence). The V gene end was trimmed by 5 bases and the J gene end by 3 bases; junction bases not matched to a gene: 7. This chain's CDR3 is CASSQTGTGDYEQYF. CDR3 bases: TGTGCCAGCAGTCAAACCGGGACAGGGGACTACGAGCAGTACTTC.

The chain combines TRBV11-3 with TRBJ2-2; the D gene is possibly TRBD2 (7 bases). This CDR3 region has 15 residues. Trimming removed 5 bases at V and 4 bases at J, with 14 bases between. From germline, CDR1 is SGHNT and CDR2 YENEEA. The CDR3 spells CASSPVGGATGELFF. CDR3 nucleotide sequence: TGTGCCAGCAGCCCGGTGGGGGGGGCCACCGGGGAGCTGTTTTTT.

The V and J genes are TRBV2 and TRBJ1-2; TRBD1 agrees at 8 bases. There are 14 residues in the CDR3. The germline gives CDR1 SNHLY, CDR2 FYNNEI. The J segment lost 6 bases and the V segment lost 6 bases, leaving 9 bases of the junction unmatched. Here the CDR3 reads CASRPGHRGDGYTF. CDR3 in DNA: TGTGCCAGCAGACCGGGACACAGGGGGGATGGCTACACCTTC.

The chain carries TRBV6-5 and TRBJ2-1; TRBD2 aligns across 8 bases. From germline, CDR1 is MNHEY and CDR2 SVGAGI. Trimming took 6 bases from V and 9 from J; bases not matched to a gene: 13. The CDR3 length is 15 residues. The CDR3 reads CASSPPSGRDGEQFF. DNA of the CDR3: TGTGCCAGCAGCCCCCCGTCCGGGAGGGATGGTGAGCAGTTCTTC.

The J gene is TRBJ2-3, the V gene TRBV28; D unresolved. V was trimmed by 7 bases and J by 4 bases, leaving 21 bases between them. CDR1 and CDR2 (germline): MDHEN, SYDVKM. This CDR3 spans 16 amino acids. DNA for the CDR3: TGTGCCAGCAACTCGAAGGCGTCAAGTCGGCCAGATACGCAGTATTTT. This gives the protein CASNSKASSRPDTQYF.

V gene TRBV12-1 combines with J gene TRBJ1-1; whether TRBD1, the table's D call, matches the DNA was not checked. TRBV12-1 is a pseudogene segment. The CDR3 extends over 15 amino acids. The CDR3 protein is CASSRKTRGAGEAFF. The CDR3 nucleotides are TGTGCCAGCAGCAGAAAGACCAGGGGCGCCGGTGAAGCTTTCTTT.

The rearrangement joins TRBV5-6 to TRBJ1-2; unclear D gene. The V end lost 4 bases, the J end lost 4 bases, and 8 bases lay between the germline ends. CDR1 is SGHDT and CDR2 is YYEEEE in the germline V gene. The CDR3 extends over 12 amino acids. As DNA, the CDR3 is TGTGCCAGCAGCGGCGGGGTCTATGGCTACACCTTC. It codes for CASSGGVYGYTF.